This entry lists 20 T cell receptor beta chains sequenced from one sample in a study of T-cell reconstitution after alpha-beta-depleted transplantation in children (dated by TCRdb to 2016 to 2018). What the treatment or condition label conveys for this sample: allogeneic hematopoietic cell transplantation with graft depleted of TCRalphabeta T cells and CD19 B cells. Library construction relied on PCR. The sequencing machine was an Illumina HiSeq 2500. Molecular barcoding was employed in the preparation of TCR libraries, with unique molecular identifiers being used to normalize TCRbeta repertoire quantification. TCRdb reprocessing: public reads trimmed at Q25 with fastp, clones called with MiXCR, in-frame beta chains kept. Entries that share a CDR3 protein sequence are merged under the most common genes and DNA. In all, the sample holds more than 200,000 distinct CDR3 sequences, and 8.4% of those were seen once. Of the sample, approximately 40% falls within the top ten clones.

This specimen was PBMCs, mostly from graft donor cells, taken 360 days after TCRalphabeta/CD19-depleted stem cell transplant. Receptor source: a male patient under 10 years old who had a stem cell transplant for acute myeloid leukemia, so the T cells may come from the graft donor.

This clonotype occurred many times. The rearrangement joins TRBV12-3 or TRBV12-4 to TRBJ2-1, with TRBD2 identical over 7 bases. The CDR3 loop spans 14 amino acids. Losses at the gene ends were 2 bases for V and 6 bases for J; bases not matched to a gene: 4. Here the CDR3 DNA reads TGTGCCAGCAGTTTACGCCTAGCGGTCAATGAGCAGTTCTTC. It specifies CASSLRLAVNEQFF.

The rearrangement links TRBV29-1 to TRBJ2-5; 7 bases agree with TRBD1. Germline V gene sequence: CDR1 SQVTM, CDR2 ANQGSEA. The CDR3 sequence is 14 residues long. Losses at the gene ends were 7 bases for V and 5 bases for J; bases not matched to a gene: 13. CDR3 region: CSARQGLLGETQYF. The CDR3 DNA reads TGCAGCGCCCGACAGGGTCTATTAGGGGAGACCCAGTACTTC.

This clonotype has only a few counts. The genes are TRBV24-1 and TRBJ2-3; possible D gene TRBD1, 5 bases. Germline V CDR1 and CDR2: KGHDR, SFDVKD. Trimming took off 5 bases at V and 6 bases at J, with 8 bases between the two ends. There are 12 residues in the CDR3. The DNA of the CDR3 is TGTGCCACCAGTGGCCCAGGGGATACGCAGTATTTT. It encodes CATSGPGDTQYF.

The chain employs TRBV30 and TRBJ2-3; tentatively, D is TRBD2 (5 bases). Germline CDR1 reads GTSNPN; CDR2 reads SVGIG (reference sequence). The CDR3 runs 18 residues. Trimming cost V 2 bases and J 4 bases, with 25 bases left between them. CDR3 bases: TGTGCCTGGAGTTCGAGGGTGATTACCCCGTCCCGGCCAGATACGCAGTATTTT. It yields the protein CAWSSRVITPSRPDTQYF.

Many counts were recorded for this clonotype. V is TRBV5-1 and J is TRBJ2-3; 15 bases align to TRBD2. Losses at the gene ends were 4 bases for V and 6 bases for J; bases not matched to a gene: 6. CDR3 length: 16 residues. The V gene's germline CDR1 is SGHRS and CDR2 YFSETQ. The CDR3 loop is CASSGGLAGGLDTQYF. CDR3 sequence (DNA): TGCGCCAGCAGCGGGGGACTAGCGGGGGGCCTGGATACGCAGTATTTT.

This clonotype was detected only a few times. This sequence joins TRBV19 and TRBJ2-1, with D tentatively TRBD1 (5 bases). The ends were cut back, 4 bases at V and 8 bases at J, with 12 bases in the middle. The CDR3 spans 13 residues. Germline-derived CDR1 and CDR2 are LNHDA and SQIVND (reference sequence). The chain's CDR3 is CASSTLQGYEQFF. CDR3 in DNA: TGTGCCAGTAGTACCCTCCAGGGCTATGAGCAGTTCTTC.

The chain employs TRBV4-1 and TRBJ2-5, with 8 bases matching TRBD1. Germline CDR1 is MGHRA and CDR2 is YSYEKL. The CDR3 is made up of 15 amino acids. J was trimmed by 5 bases and V by 0 bases; bases with no gene match: 5. The CDR3 nucleotides are TGCGCCAGCAGCCAAGATCCAGGGGGCGAGGAGACCCAGTACTTC. This translates into CASSQDPGGEETQYF.

The J gene is TRBJ1-5, the V gene TRBV12-3 or TRBV12-4; no clear D gene. There are 14 residues in the CDR3. With 7 bases removed from V and 3 bases from J, the gap between germline ends came to 13 bases. DNA for the CDR3: TGTGCCAGCACCGGCGAGGACTTCAATCAGCCCCAGCATTTT. Its protein is CASTGEDFNQPQHF.

The chain recombines TRBV4-3 with TRBJ2-5; D remains ambiguous. The CDR3 sequence is 15 residues long. V was pared by 0 bases and J by 7 bases, with 15 bases between. The germline gives CDR1 LGHNA, CDR2 YSLEER. CDR3 in DNA: TGCGCCAGCAGCCAAGATCGAAGCGCAAGAGGGACCCAGTACTTC. It encodes CASSQDRSARGTQYF.

CDR3 in DNA: TGTGCCAGCAGCCTCTTACCCCCCTGGGGGGACCGAGGAAACACCATATATTTT. Encoded protein: CASSLLPPWGDRGNTIYF. The rearrangement joins TRBV12-3 or TRBV12-4 to TRBJ1-3, with D tentatively TRBD1 (5 bases). This CDR3 contains 18 residues. Between the trimmed V and J ends, which lost 6 bases and 4 bases, there was a span of 25 bases.

A few counts support this clonotype. This chain uses TRBV5-1 with TRBJ2-5; tentatively, D is TRBD1 (6 bases). Trimming removed 5 bases at V and 1 base at J, with 12 bases between. The CDR3 length is 14 residues. Germline-derived CDR1 and CDR2 are SGHRS and YFSETQ. CDR3 sequence: CASRDTGTQETQYF. For the CDR3, the DNA is TGCGCCAGCAGGGACACAGGGACCCAAGAGACCCAGTACTTC.

The chain recombines TRBV7-9 with TRBJ2-7, with 9 bases lining up with TRBD1. V lost 5 bases to trimming and J lost 4 bases; unmatched junction nucleotides: 6. Germline lookup yields CDR1 SEHNR and CDR2 FQNEAQ (reference sequence). CDR3 length equals 14 residues. CDR3 DNA: TGTGCCAGCAGCCCCAGACAGGGGGTTTACGAGCAGTACTTC. The encoded protein is CASSPRQGVYEQYF.

This clonotype was found a few times. The rearrangement joins TRBV29-1 to TRBJ1-1, with 10 bases matching TRBD1. The V gene end was trimmed by 4 bases and the J gene end by 5 bases; junction bases not matched to a gene: 7. CDR3 size: 14 residues. The V gene's germline CDR1 is SQVTM and CDR2 ANQGSEA. CDR3 DNA: TGCAGCGTTGCTCCGACAGGGGGCCCGACTGAAGCTTTCTTT. It yields the protein CSVAPTGGPTEAFF.

Many counts were recorded for this clonotype. V usage is TRBV11-3 and J usage is TRBJ2-7; tentative D call: TRBD2 (5 bases). Germline-derived CDR1 and CDR2 are SGHNT and YENEEA. Trimming pared 4 bases from V and 3 bases from J, leaving 10 bases between. The CDR3 sequence is 13 residues long. CDR3 residues: CASSSASFYEQYV. CDR3 in DNA: TGTGCCAGCAGCTCGGCTAGCTTCTACGAGCAGTACGTC.

Points on this clonotype: This clone may be a read error of a much larger clone one base away. This chain joins TRBV10-3 and TRBJ2-7, with D tentatively TRBD1 or TRBD2 (5 bases each). The CDR3 loop spans 16 amino acids. Germline CDR1 reads ENHRY; CDR2 reads SYGVKD. This CDR3 reads CAMSESTGTRGDEQYV. CDR3 nucleotides: TGTGCCATGAGTGAGTCTACCGGGACCCGTGGCGACGAGCAGTACGTC.

The chain has TRBV4-1 and TRBJ2-1; D is possibly TRBD2 (6 bases). Germline-derived CDR1 and CDR2 are MGHRA and YSYEKL. V lost 5 bases and J lost 9, with 26 bases in between. The CDR3 is made up of 17 amino acids. CDR3 nucleotides: TGCGCCAGCAGCTTGACCGGGACTCCGACCTCTTTAGGTGAGCAGTTCTTC. Translation: CASSLTGTPTSLGEQFF.

This clonotype has only a few counts. The V and J genes are TRBV5-1 and TRBJ2-1; TRBD2 matches at 7 bases. The V and J ends lost 2 bases and 2 bases, in that order; junction bases with no gene match: 7. Germline loops: CDR1 SGHRS, CDR2 YFSETQ. The CDR3 is made up of 16 amino acids. CDR3 in amino acids: CASSFLSGNPYNEQFF. The CDR3 region has the DNA TGCGCCAGCAGCTTCCTAAGCGGGAATCCCTACAATGAGCAGTTCTTC.

In its sample, this clonotype was seen many times. The V gene is TRBV4-2, the J gene TRBJ1-5, with D unclear. CDR3 size: 15 residues. Trimming removed 0 bases at V and 3 bases at J, with 9 bases between. Per germline, CDR1 LGHNA and CDR2 YNFKEQ. CDR3 protein: CASSQDTKANQPQHF. CDR3 bases: TGTGCCAGCAGCCAAGATACTAAGGCCAATCAGCCCCAGCATTTT.

Only a few counts were recorded for this clonotype. The V and J genes are TRBV7-6 and TRBJ2-7; 10 positions agree with TRBD2. Germline values: CDR1 SGHVS, CDR2 FNYEAQ. The CDR3 sequence is 16 residues long. V lost 3 bases to trimming and J lost 3 bases; unmatched junction nucleotides: 8. DNA of the CDR3: TGTGCCAGCAGCTTGAGCAGGACTAGCGGCTACTACGAGCAGTACTTC. This translates into CASSLSRTSGYYEQYF.

Only a few counts were recorded for this clonotype. The genes are TRBV20-1 and TRBJ1-1; TRBD1 aligns across 7 bases. The germline V gene has CDR1 DFQATT and CDR2 SNEGSKA (reference sequence). The CDR3 is 16 residues long. The V gene end was trimmed by 2 bases and the J gene end by 0 bases; junction bases not matched to a gene: 9. CDR3 bases: TGCAGTGCTAGACTTCCGGGACAGACCATGAACACTGAAGCTTTCTTT. Its translation: CSARLPGQTMNTEAFF.